This TCR beta chain was sequenced in a study of blood T cell repertoires in COVID-19. V shed 2 bases, J shed 5 bases, and the junction held 7 bases outside the gene matches. CDR1 and CDR2 (germline): SQVTM, ANQGSEA. The CDR3 is 15 amino acids. Per the original methods: Researchers report that nucleated cell counts were estimated from reference gene primer amplification. The assay was immunoSEQ multiplex PCR, and TCRdb's table has in-frame clones only and misses some. V and J calls and clone size are as listed in that table; D and trimming were resolved from the DNA. The top ten clones hold roughly 4.3% of a sample with under 150,000 clones, 84% of them seen once. In assigning cohorts, the study relied on participant-reported clinical history.

The V gene is TRBV29-1, the J gene TRBJ2-5, with 11 bases lining up with TRBD2. This sequence was found in a man aged 45-60 years in a cohort exposed to, infected with or recovered from COVID-19 (not recorded which). Material: PBMCs or T cells enriched from blood (not recorded which). DNA of the CDR3: TGCAGCGTTGAACGTAGCGGGGGGGCCACGGAGACCCAGTACTTC. Amino acid sequence: CSVERSGGATETQYF.